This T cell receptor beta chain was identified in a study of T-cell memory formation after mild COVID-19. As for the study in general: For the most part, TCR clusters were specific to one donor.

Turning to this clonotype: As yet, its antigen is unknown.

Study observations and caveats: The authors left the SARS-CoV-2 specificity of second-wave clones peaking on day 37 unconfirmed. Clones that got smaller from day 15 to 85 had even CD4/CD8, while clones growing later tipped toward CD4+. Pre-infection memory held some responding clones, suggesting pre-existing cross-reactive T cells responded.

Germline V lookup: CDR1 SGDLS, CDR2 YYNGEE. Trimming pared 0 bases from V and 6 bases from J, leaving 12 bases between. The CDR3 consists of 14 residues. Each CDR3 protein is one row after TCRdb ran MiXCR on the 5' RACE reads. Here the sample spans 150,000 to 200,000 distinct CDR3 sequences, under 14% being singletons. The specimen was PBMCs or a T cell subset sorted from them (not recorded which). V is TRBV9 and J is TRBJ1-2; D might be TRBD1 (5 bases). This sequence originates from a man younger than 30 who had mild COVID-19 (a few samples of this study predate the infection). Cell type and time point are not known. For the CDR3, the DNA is TGTGCCAGCAGCGTAGCAGCAGGGAGGGATGGCTACACCTTC. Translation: CASSVAAGRDGYTF.